These 15 T cell receptor beta chains originate from one sample sequenced in a study of PD-1 blockade in classical Hodgkin lymphoma. Time point in this sample: newly diagnosed, previously untreated cHL patient sample. Researchers pulled CD8+ T cells out of thawed PBMCs using magnetic negative selection. Here immunoSEQ multiplex PCR was the method, and the copy in TCRdb shows in-frame clones only, minus some. The sample holds about 21,000 clones, 80% to 90% seen once. Sequenced: CD8+ T cells from blood. These receptors all come from a human donor with classical Hodgkin lymphoma.

The table lists this clone with a few counts. The chain links TRBV9 to TRBJ1-5; weak D call: TRBD1 (5 bases). The CDR3 has 15 residues. Germline V gene sequence: CDR1 SGDLS, CDR2 YYNGEE. The ends were cut back, 0 bases at V and 3 bases at J, with 10 bases in the middle. CDR3 sequence reads: CASSVGEGLNQPQHF. The CDR3 nucleotides read TGTGCCAGCAGCGTAGGTGAGGGGCTCAATCAGCCCCAGCATTTT. Full variable domain (outside the CDR3, taken from reference TRBV9 and TRBJ1-5): DSGVTQTPKHLITATGQRVTLRCSPRSGDLSVYWYQQSLDQGLQFLIQYYNGEERAKGNILERFSAQQFPDLHSELNLSSLELGDSALYFCASSVGEGLNQPQHFGDGTRLSIL.

The chain carries TRBV4-1 and TRBJ1-1, with D perhaps TRBD1 (5 bases). V lost 4 bases and J lost 5, with 11 bases in between. CDR3 size: 13 residues. Germline loops: CDR1 MGHRA, CDR2 YSYEKL. CDR3 sequence: CASSPRDETEAFF. Here the CDR3 DNA reads TGCGCCAGCAGCCCCAGGGATGAAACTGAAGCTTTCTTT.

The chain carries TRBV12-5 and TRBJ1-4; 7 bases match TRBD1. V lost 4 bases and J lost 8; bases outside the gene matches: 10. Germline CDR1 reads LGHNT; CDR2 reads FRNRAP. The CDR3 is 15 residues long. The DNA for the CDR3 is TGTGCTAGTGGTTGGTCAGGGGGTCTCGGGGAAAAACTGTTTTTT. Its translation: CASGWSGGLGEKLFF.

This chain uses TRBV5-1 with TRBJ2-7; D is uncertain. CDR1 and CDR2 from the germline V gene are SGHRS and YFSETQ. The CDR3 contains 12 residues. The germline V and J ends were trimmed by 0 bases and 2 bases, with 3 bases remaining between them. CDR3 DNA: TGCGCCAGCAGCTTGGTGCCCTACGAGCAGTACTTC. It codes for CASSLVPYEQYF.

This clone has only one observation. V and J are TRBV5-8 and TRBJ2-7; D remains unclear. This CDR3 spans 16 amino acids. CDR1 and CDR2 (germline): SGHTS, YDEGEE. V was trimmed by 0 bases and J by 5 bases, leaving 18 bases between them. The DNA for the CDR3 is TGTGCCAGCAGCTTGGCCCCGTATCCCGCTAGGGACGAGCAGTACTTC. It encodes CASSLAPYPARDEQYF.

This clone came up once. V gene TRBV4-1 combines with J gene TRBJ2-3; D gene uncertain. The CDR3 has 13 amino acids. Germline loops: CDR1 MGHRA, CDR2 YSYEKL. V shed 2 bases and J shed 6 bases, with 9 bases lying between them. CDR3 bases: TGCGCCAGCAGCCAATTGACCCCGGATACGCAGTATTTT. Encoded protein: CASSQLTPDTQYF.

A single count supports this clone. This chain links TRBV28 with TRBJ1-6; D unresolved. Deletions cut 6 bases from V and 7 bases from J, with 16 bases between. The germline CDR1 and CDR2 sequences are MDHEN and SYDVKM. The CDR3 is 15 residues long. The CDR3 DNA is TGTGCCAGCAGCCCGTATCCCAGATTAAATTCACCCCTCCACTTT. Its protein is CASSPYPRLNSPLHF.

The chain employs TRBV9 and TRBJ2-1; possible D gene TRBD2, 6 bases. V shed 0 bases and J shed 8 bases, with 18 bases lying between them. The CDR3 extends over 16 amino acids. Germline V CDR1 and CDR2: SGDLS, YYNGEE. CDR3 residues: CASSVVGRDLEDEQFF. The DNA for the CDR3 is TGTGCCAGCAGCGTAGTGGGGCGGGATCTCGAGGATGAGCAGTTCTTC.

The CDR3 loop reads CASSLEGVIGETQYF. CDR3 in DNA: TGCGCCAGCAGCTTGGAAGGGGTGATCGGGGAGACCCAGTACTTC. The chain has TRBV5-1 and TRBJ2-5; tentatively, D is TRBD1 (5 bases). CDR3 length equals 15 residues. Trimming shortened V by 0 bases and J by 5 bases, and 14 bases separated the two germline ends. The V gene's germline CDR1 is SGHRS and CDR2 YFSETQ.

In its sample, this clone was seen once. The chain links TRBV4-2 to TRBJ2-7, with 7 bases that match TRBD2. Losses at the gene ends were 1 base for V and 3 bases for J; bases not matched to a gene: 6. There are 15 residues in the CDR3. Per the germline V gene, CDR1 is LGHNA and CDR2 is YNFKEQ. CDR3 sequence: CASSQATGGGYEQYF. The CDR3 DNA follows: TGTGCCAGCAGCCAAGCTACGGGAGGAGGCTACGAGCAGTACTTC.

V and J are TRBV7-2 and TRBJ1-2, with TRBD1 as a possible D gene (6 bases). The CDR3 length is 17 residues. Trimming took 5 bases from V and 4 from J, leaving 23 bases between them. The germline CDR1 and CDR2 sequences are SGHTA and FQGNSA. The DNA of the CDR3 is TGTGCCAGCAGCCCTAGCCGCGGGACACCCTCCGGCTATGGCTACACCTTC. Translated: CASSPSRGTPSGYGYTF.

The chain joins TRBV6-1 to TRBJ1-5, with D tentatively TRBD1 (5 bases). The CDR3 loop spans 15 amino acids. V lost 4 bases to trimming and J lost 0 bases, with 10 bases between them. Germline CDR1 is MNHNS and CDR2 is SASEGT. The CDR3 sequence: CASSVGLSSNQPQHF. The CDR3, as DNA: TGTGCCAGCAGTGTGGGACTTAGTAGCAATCAGCCCCAGCATTTT.

The chain links TRBV7-2 to TRBJ2-1, with D possibly being TRBD1 or TRBD2 (5 bases each). The CDR3 has 16 amino acids. Germline CDR1 reads SGHTA; CDR2 reads FQGNSA. With 0 bases removed from V and 8 bases from J, the gap between germline ends came to 17 bases. The CDR3 reads CASSLAPTRGEYEQFF. The CDR3 DNA is TGTGCCAGCAGCTTAGCTCCCACTAGGGGAGAATATGAGCAGTTCTTC.

The rearrangement joins TRBV6-6 to TRBJ2-2; 7 bases fit TRBD2. This CDR3 is built from 16 residues. With V trimmed by 0 bases and J by 5 bases, 6 bases remained unmatched. Germline-derived CDR1 and CDR2 are MNHNY and SVGAGI (reference sequence). This CDR3 reads CASSYSPGTITGELFF. Here the CDR3 DNA reads TGTGCCAGCAGTTACTCACCCGGGACTATAACCGGGGAGCTGTTTTTT.

The CDR3 region is CASSLKGGYGYTF. The CDR3 region has the DNA TGTGCCAGCAGCTTAAAGGGCGGCTATGGCTACACCTTC. This chain connects TRBV11-3 to TRBJ1-2, with D uncertain. Trimming cost V 2 bases and J 4 bases, with 8 bases left between them. Germline V gene data show CDR1 as SGHNT and CDR2 as YENEEA. CDR3 length: 13 residues.